Presented here are 26 T cell receptor beta chains from one specimen sequenced in a study of blood T cell repertoires in COVID-19. TCRdb's table, derived via immunoSEQ multiplex PCR, lists solely in-frame clones and lacks some. Altogether 150,000 or so clones are present, more than 75% being singletons, with the ten largest covering 1.2%. The sample consisted of PBMCs or T cells enriched from blood (not recorded which). These receptors were taken from a woman aged 25-40 years with acute COVID-19.

This clone has only one observation. In nucleotides, the CDR3 is TGTGCCAGCTCACCAATCCAGGACACCGGGGAGCTGTTTTTT. Its translation is CASSPIQDTGELFF. The chain joins TRBV18 to TRBJ2-2, with D uncertain. Germline-derived CDR1 and CDR2 are KGHSH and LQKENI. V was pared by 2 bases and J by 3 bases, with 7 bases between. The CDR3 length is 14 residues. Full variable domain (remainder filled in from reference TRBV18 and TRBJ2-2): NAGVMQNPRHLVRRRGQEARLRCSPMKGHSHVYWYRQLPEEGLKFMVYLQKENIIDESGMPKERFSAEFPKEGPSILRIQQVVRGDSAAYFCASSPIQDTGELFFGEGSRLTVL.

The chain recombines TRBV7-8 with TRBJ2-1; tentative D call: TRBD1 (6 bases). V lost 1 base to trimming and J lost 8 bases, with 24 bases between them. The CDR3 has 18 residues. Per germline, CDR1 SGHVS and CDR2 FQNEAQ. The CDR3 protein is CASSLVGGHGIFRDEQFF. Written as DNA, the CDR3 is TGTGCCAGCAGCTTAGTAGGGGGACACGGGATCTTTAGGGATGAGCAGTTCTTC. Complete variable domain (other parts from reference TRBV7-8 and TRBJ2-1): GAGVSQSPRYKVAKRGQDVALRCDPISGHVSLFWYQQALGQGPEFLTYFQNEAQLDKSGLPSDRFFAERPEGSVSTLKIQRTQQEDSAVYLCASSLVGGHGIFRDEQFFGPGTRLTVL.

This clone has more than one count but fewer than ten. The rearrangement joins TRBV5-1 to TRBJ2-2, with 16 positions matching TRBD2. V dropped 2 bases and J dropped 1; count of bases not matched to a gene: 5. The germline CDR1 and CDR2 sequences are SGHRS and YFSETQ. The CDR3 length is 19 residues. The chain's CDR3 is CASSFTGLAGGLNTGELFF. The DNA for the CDR3 is TGCGCCAGCAGCTTTACGGGACTAGCGGGAGGGCTGAACACCGGGGAGCTGTTTTTT.

The chain combines TRBV18 with TRBJ2-3, with a weak D call TRBD1 (6 bases). V was shortened by 3 bases and J by 0 bases, with 13 bases between the two germline ends. The CDR3 totals 16 residues. Germline loops: CDR1 KGHSH, CDR2 LQKENI. The CDR3 sequence is CASSPIGTHSTDTQYF. CDR3 bases: TGTGCCAGCTCACCTATCGGGACACATAGCACAGATACGCAGTATTTT.

CDR3 protein: CASSIGGTGNTIYF. Written as DNA, the CDR3 is TGCGCCAGCAGCATAGGGGGAACCGGAAACACCATATATTTT. The rearrangement uses TRBV5-1 and TRBJ1-3; perhaps TRBD1 as D (6 bases). Germline-derived CDR1 and CDR2 are SGHRS and YFSETQ. The CDR3 is made up of 14 amino acids. Trimming removed 4 bases from V and 4 bases from J, with 12 bases in between.

V and J are TRBV4-3 and TRBJ1-1, with D unresolved. Germline V gives CDR1 LGHNA, CDR2 YSLEER. This CDR3 is 13 amino acids long. Trimming stripped 4 bases from V and 6 bases from J, with 12 bases between. The CDR3 loop is CASSRGGLAEAFF. The DNA of the CDR3 is TGCGCCAGCAGCCGAGGAGGTTTGGCTGAAGCTTTCTTT.

The chain links TRBV11-2 to TRBJ2-1; 13 nucleotides align to TRBD2. Per germline, CDR1 SGHAT and CDR2 FQNNGV. V lost 0 bases to trimming and J lost 7 bases; unmatched junction nucleotides: 3. The CDR3 loop spans 16 amino acids. This CDR3 reads CASSLDGLAGENEQFF. CDR3 sequence (DNA): TGTGCCAGCAGCTTAGATGGACTAGCGGGAGAAAATGAGCAGTTCTTC.

The V gene is TRBV9, the J gene TRBJ2-5, with a tentative D call TRBD2 (6 bases). The CDR3 totals 14 residues. Germline V CDR1 and CDR2: SGDLS, YYNGEE. The V and J ends lost 2 bases and 14 bases respectively, with 22 bases between them. The DNA for the CDR3 is TGTGCCAGCAGCGTTAAACGTCTTGGGGGGACTGGTTACTTC. Translating gives CASSVKRLGGTGYF.

This sequence joins TRBV5-1 and TRBJ2-7; a possible D gene is TRBD1 (6 bases). The germline V and J ends were trimmed by 1 base and 2 bases, with 25 bases remaining between them. Germline CDR1 is SGHRS and CDR2 is YFSETQ. This CDR3 is 19 amino acids long. The CDR3 nucleotides read TGCGCCAGCAGCTTGAATCCAACAGGGCCCTTTAACCCTCCCTACGAGCAGTACTTC. It specifies CASSLNPTGPFNPPYEQYF.

The J gene is TRBJ2-1, the V gene TRBV25-1; D uncertain. Germline V lookup: CDR1 MGHDK, CDR2 SYGVNS. The CDR3 length is 14 residues. V lost 4 bases and J 0 bases, leaving 7 bases between the germline ends. CDR3 in DNA: TGTGCCAGCAGTGGCCTAAGCTCCTACAATGAGCAGTTCTTC. This gives the protein CASSGLSSYNEQFF.

A word on this clone: The junction departs from germline at one end; a sequencing error may be responsible. Other DNA variants within this sample encode the same CDR3. This chain links TRBV30 with TRBJ2-2; the match to TRBD1 covers 8 bases. This CDR3 comprises 13 residues. Germline V lookup: CDR1 GTSNPN, CDR2 SVGIG (reference sequence). CDR3 protein: CAWRTGTSGELFF. The DNA of the CDR3 is TGTGCCTGGCGGACAGGGACGTCGGGGGAGTTGTTTTTT.

This chain uses TRBV15 with TRBJ2-1; 10 bases map to TRBD2. Trimming cost V 3 bases and J 2 bases; bases outside gene matches: 13. The CDR3 is 19 residues long. Germline CDR1 is LNHNV and CDR2 is YYDKDF (reference sequence). CDR3 coding DNA: TGTGCCACCAGCAGGGAGGTTCCAGTACTAGCGGGAACCTACAATGAGCAGTTCTTC. It encodes CATSREVPVLAGTYNEQFF.

The J gene is TRBJ2-1, the V gene TRBV5-1; 9 bases align to TRBD2. Germline V gene sequence: CDR1 SGHRS, CDR2 YFSETQ. The CDR3 consists of 14 residues. V shed 3 bases and J 9 bases; nucleotides not matched to a gene: 7. This chain's CDR3 is CASSSEGTSSEQFF. For the CDR3, the DNA is TGCGCCAGCAGCTCGGAGGGGACTAGCAGTGAGCAGTTCTTC. The full variable domain, completed using reference TRBV5-1 and TRBJ2-1, is KAGVTQTPRYLIKTRGQQVTLSCSPISGHRSVSWYQQTPGQGLQFLFEYFSETQRNKGNFPGRFSGRQFSNSRSEMNVSTLELGDSALYLCASSSEGTSSEQFFGPGTRLTVL.

The table lists this clone with a count of one. The chain employs TRBV4-1 and TRBJ1-3; 9 positions agree with TRBD1. This CDR3 is built from 19 residues. Germline trimming cut 4 bases from V and 0 bases from J; bases unmatched to any gene: 13. Germline CDR1 is MGHRA and CDR2 is YSYEKL. The CDR3 loop is CASSRSGAGTGNSGNTIYF. The CDR3 DNA sequence: TGCGCCAGCAGCCGCTCGGGAGCCGGGACAGGGAACTCTGGAAACACCATATATTTT.

The chain is built from TRBV6-5 and TRBJ2-7; the match to TRBD2 covers 8 bases. V dropped 3 bases and J dropped 3; count of bases not matched to a gene: 10. This CDR3 region has 16 residues. The germline V gene encodes CDR1 MNHEY and CDR2 SVGAGI. The CDR3 region has the DNA TGTGCCAGCAGTTATTCAATCCCGGGACTAGTCTACGAGCAGTACTTC. The encoded protein is CASSYSIPGLVYEQYF.

CDR3 in amino acids: CASSVGLAPQGEQFF. The CDR3 coding sequence is TGTGCCAGCAGCGTGGGACTAGCGCCCCAAGGGGAGCAGTTCTTC. The chain links TRBV9 to TRBJ2-1; 10 bases are a match to TRBD2. CDR3 size: 15 residues. Germline V gene sequence: CDR1 SGDLS, CDR2 YYNGEE. J gave up 10 bases and V 2 bases, and 9 bases lay outside the gene matches.

The CDR3 sequence: CASSPRTWGNTIYF. As DNA, the CDR3 is TGTGCCAGCAGCCCCAGGACATGGGGAAACACCATATATTTT. The chain couples TRBV13 to TRBJ1-3, with D possibly being TRBD1 (5 bases). This CDR3 is 14 amino acids long. The V gene lost 5 bases and the J gene lost 4 bases, with 12 bases spanning the gap. Germline V gene sequence: CDR1 PRHDT, CDR2 FYEKMQ (reference sequence).

The V call is TRBV19, the J call TRBJ1-2; D not resolved. CDR3 length: 14 residues. The V end lost 3 bases, the J end lost 4 bases, and 12 bases lay between the germline ends. Germline loops: CDR1 LNHDA, CDR2 SQIVND (reference sequence). This chain's CDR3 is CASSISGPGYGYTF. The CDR3 region has the DNA TGTGCCAGTAGTATCTCTGGGCCCGGCTATGGCTACACCTTC.

The genes are TRBV4-3 and TRBJ1-3, with unresolved D. CDR1 and CDR2 (germline): LGHNA, YSLEER. This CDR3 is 15 amino acids long. Trimming left V 0 bases short and J 8 bases short, with 14 bases between. The DNA for the CDR3 is TGCGCCAGCAGCCAAGATGAGCGATCGGGGTACACCATATATTTT. It is translated as CASSQDERSGYTIYF.

The chain combines TRBV4-3 with TRBJ1-6, with 9 positions matching TRBD1. This CDR3 has 13 amino acids. Germline V gives CDR1 LGHNA, CDR2 YSLEER. The ends lost 4 bases at V and 9 bases at J; junction bases unmatched: 1. The CDR3 nucleotides read TGCGCCAGCAGCCTGGACAGGGGTTCACCCCTCCACTTT. Translating gives CASSLDRGSPLHF.

This chain joins TRBV6-2 or TRBV6-3 and TRBJ2-7; the match to TRBD2 covers 10 bases. The CDR3 sequence is 15 residues long. Germline-derived CDR1 and CDR2 are MNHEY and SVGEGT. V shed 4 bases, J shed 4 bases, and the junction held 7 bases outside the gene matches. This chain's CDR3 is CASSLGPSGRYEQYF. As DNA, the CDR3 is TGTGCCAGCAGTTTGGGGCCTAGCGGGAGATACGAGCAGTACTTC.

The J gene is TRBJ1-5, the V gene TRBV19, with TRBD1 matching 7 bases. V trimming: 7 bases; J trimming: 4 bases; junction bases outside the gene matches: 19. Germline V CDR1 and CDR2: LNHDA, SQIVND (reference sequence). This CDR3 spans 18 amino acids. This CDR3 is CASTSMTGRAVGNQPQHF. The CDR3 nucleotides read TGTGCCAGTACCTCGATGACAGGGCGAGCGGTTGGGAATCAGCCCCAGCATTTT.

This chain links TRBV30 with TRBJ1-4; D might be TRBD1 (6 bases). CDR1 and CDR2 (germline): GTSNPN, SVGIG (reference sequence). Trimming shortened V by 1 base and J by 4 bases, and 7 bases separated the two germline ends. The CDR3 loop spans 13 amino acids. CDR3 bases: TGTGCCTGGAGTGAACAGGGTAATGAAAAACTGTTTTTT. Translation: CAWSEQGNEKLFF.

This clone was detected only once. J is TRBJ1-5 and V is TRBV27; D gene uncertain. The CDR3 has 15 amino acids. Germline V CDR1 and CDR2: MNHEY, SMNVEV (reference sequence). Trimming removed 2 bases at V and 4 bases at J, with 12 bases between. CDR3 region: CASSLAGPLNQPQHF. CDR3 DNA sequence: TGTGCCAGCAGTTTAGCAGGCCCCCTAAATCAGCCCCAGCATTTT.

The V and J genes are TRBV10-3 and TRBJ1-4, with TRBD1 as a possible D gene (6 bases). This CDR3 region has 16 residues. Per germline, CDR1 ENHRY and CDR2 SYGVKD. V was pared by 6 bases and J by 7 bases, with 21 bases between. This chain's CDR3 is CAISSFRGVGGEKLFF. The CDR3 DNA follows: TGTGCCATCAGCTCCTTCAGGGGCGTTGGCGGTGAAAAACTGTTTTTT.

This clone was seen only a few times. The V call is TRBV4-3, the J call TRBJ1-2; TRBD1 might be the D (5 bases). Germline-derived CDR1 and CDR2 are LGHNA and YSLEER. Trimming removed 0 bases from V and 4 bases from J, with 21 bases in between. This CDR3 contains 18 residues. The DNA for the CDR3 is TGCGCCAGCAGCCAAGATCTGGGGGGGGGACTCGGAGGCTATGGCTACACCTTC. This translates into CASSQDLGGGLGGYGYTF.